This T cell receptor (beta chain) was captured by sequencing in a study of cytomegalovirus exposure and HLA in healthy donors. At the level of the study: The same platform was used for the 90 to 150 validation repertoires and the approximately 700 first-cohort repertoires, a later analysis reported.

The table came from immunoSEQ multiplex PCR; TCRdb's copy has only in-frame clones and leaves some out. The table records some 250,000 clones, 90% of them present only once. Whole-study results and caveats: Cytomegalovirus association was assigned to about 180 TCR beta chains. Among the CMV-associated chains, three were confirmed in vitro as specific for CMV antigens.

Turning to this clone: Its target is not known.

The sample was PBMCs. This TCR came from a woman aged 18-29 years in good health and CMV-seronegative.

CDR3 DNA sequence: TGTGCCAGCAGTCCCTTAGACAGGTTGGATGAAAAACTGTTTTTT. As protein: CASSPLDRLDEKLFF. This chain uses TRBV6-5 with TRBJ1-4; a weak D match, TRBD1 (6 bases). CDR1 MNHEY and CDR2 SVGAGI come from the germline V gene. The CDR3 spans 15 residues. Trimming took off 5 bases at V and 6 bases at J, with 16 bases between the two ends.